A single sample gave rise to the 10 T cell receptor beta chains below, sequenced in a study. MiXCR, run by TCRdb on the RT-PCR reads, gives a single entry per CDR3 protein. The profile shows about 680,000 distinct CDR3 sequences, over 12% of them singletons. Material for sequencing was memory CD4+ T cells from blood. The receptors shown here come from a female donor in good health, serving as a healthy control.

This clonotype turned up a few times. The genes are TRBV27 and TRBJ2-7; 10 nucleotides agree with TRBD1. V gave up 3 bases and J gave up 6 bases; unmatched junction bases: 8. Germline V lookup: CDR1 MNHEY, CDR2 SMNVEV (reference sequence). The CDR3 has 15 amino acids. In DNA, the CDR3 is TGTGCCAGCAGTTTCTCGACAGGGGGCAGAGGCGAGCAGTACTTC. Amino acids: CASSFSTGGRGEQYF.

This clonotype was seen only once. The chain carries TRBV19 and TRBJ2-1, with D possibly being TRBD1 (6 bases). Germline V CDR1 and CDR2: LNHDA, SQIVND (reference sequence). V was clipped by 8 bases and J by 0 bases, with 26 bases between them. The CDR3 extends over 19 amino acids. The CDR3 sequence: CASRRVGIDRRNSYNEQFF. CDR3 DNA: TGTGCCAGTCGCCGGGTGGGAATCGACAGGCGCAACTCCTACAATGAGCAGTTCTTC.

This clonotype occurred a few times. V gene TRBV5-1 combines with J gene TRBJ2-4; 9 nucleotides match TRBD2. The V segment lost 0 bases and the J segment 9 bases; nucleotides outside the gene matches: 13. CDR3 length equals 17 residues. The germline V gene encodes CDR1 SGHRS and CDR2 YFSETQ. The CDR3 spells CASSLAPTSGASTIQYF. In nucleotides, the CDR3 is TGCGCCAGCAGCTTGGCCCCGACTAGCGGAGCGTCGACCATTCAGTACTTC.

In nucleotides, the CDR3 is TGTGCCAGCAGTTGGAGCACCGGGGAGCAGTACTTC. Translation: CASSWSTGEQYF. The V and J genes are TRBV27 and TRBJ2-7; D gene unclear. Trimming left V 4 bases short and J 7 bases short, with 11 bases between. The CDR3 extends over 12 amino acids. Germline lookup yields CDR1 MNHEY and CDR2 SMNVEV (reference sequence).

The chain carries TRBV20-1 and TRBJ2-7, with TRBD2 identical over 9 bases. Germline loops: CDR1 DFQATT, CDR2 SNEGSKA (reference sequence). Trimming took 0 bases from V and 4 from J; bases not matched to a gene: 4. The CDR3 is 14 residues long. This chain's CDR3 is CSARDAGGPYEQYF. CDR3 coding DNA: TGCAGTGCTAGAGATGCGGGAGGGCCTTACGAGCAGTACTTC.

This clonotype was seen ten or more times. The chain links TRBV12-3 or TRBV12-4 to TRBJ1-6, with D hard to call. The CDR3 covers 13 residues. Deletions cut 2 bases from V and 9 bases from J, with 8 bases between. The CDR3 protein is CASSLQEGSPLHF. The CDR3 DNA follows: TGTGCCAGCAGTTTACAGGAAGGTTCACCCCTCCACTTT.

This clonotype was seen a handful of times. The J gene is TRBJ1-5, the V gene TRBV19; D not resolved. The CDR3 is 13 residues long. The ends were cut back, 2 bases at V and 7 bases at J, with 9 bases in the middle. Germline CDR1 is LNHDA and CDR2 is SQIVND (reference sequence). CDR3 amino acids: CASSIRDFQPQHF. In DNA form, the CDR3 reads TGTGCCAGTAGTATACGGGATTTCCAGCCCCAGCATTTT.

This clonotype appeared a few times. The genes are TRBV18 and TRBJ1-1; D gene unclear. Trimming stripped 5 bases from V and 3 bases from J, with 10 bases between. Germline CDR1 KGHSH, CDR2 LQKENI. This CDR3 comprises 13 residues. CDR3 loop: CASSTASDTEAFF. CDR3 coding DNA: TGTGCCAGCTCAACTGCTTCGGACACTGAAGCTTTCTTT.

V is TRBV12-3 or TRBV12-4 and J is TRBJ2-1; no definite D call. Trimming pared 0 bases from V and 6 bases from J, leaving 9 bases between. The CDR3 runs 14 residues. The CDR3 region has the DNA TGTGCCAGCAGTTTAGCGAGGCAGATCAATGAGCAGTTCTTC. It specifies CASSLARQINEQFF.

This clonotype was seen ten or more times. The chain is built from TRBV7-2 and TRBJ2-4, with 9 bases aligning to TRBD1. The ends lost 1 base at V and 6 bases at J; junction bases unmatched: 4. The CDR3 runs to 15 residues. Germline CDR1 and CDR2: SGHTA and FQGNSA. The CDR3 region is CASSLVTGGGNIQYF. In DNA form, the CDR3 reads TGTGCCAGCAGCTTAGTGACAGGGGGGGGAAACATTCAGTACTTC.